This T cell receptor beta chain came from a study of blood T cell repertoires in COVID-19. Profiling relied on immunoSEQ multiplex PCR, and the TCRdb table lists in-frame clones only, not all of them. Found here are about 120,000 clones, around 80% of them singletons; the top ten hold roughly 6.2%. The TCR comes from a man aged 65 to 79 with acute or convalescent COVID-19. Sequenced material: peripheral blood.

CDR3 bases: TGTGCCAGCAGCTTGGGACTTGGCACAGATACGCAGTATTTT. This codes for CASSLGLGTDTQYF. The rearrangement joins TRBV5-4 to TRBJ2-3; D gene unclear. The CDR3 has 14 residues. V was cut by 0 bases and J by 1 base, with 6 bases left in between. The V gene's germline CDR1 is SGHNT and CDR2 YYREEE (reference sequence).